These T cell receptor beta chains were read from a single sample in a study of T cell responses to AZD1222 COVID-19 vaccine. Sequencing used immunoSEQ multiplex PCR; TCRdb keeps in-frame clones, though not all of them. The table shows about 84,000 clones, with around nine tenths occurring only once. Sequences were derived from peripheral blood, sampled on day 0 of AZD1222 vaccination. The receptors come from an adult in good health. Both conserved end residues are part of each CDR3. The D gene is left open where the match is weak. Clone sizes are given selectively: once, few, many, or a class where the clone is expanded.

d_call j_call v_call clone_size cdr3_aa cdr3_nt
NA TRBJ1-1 TRBV18 NA CASSPPSRRFPNTEAFF TGTGCCAGCTCACCACCAAGTCGCCGGTTCCCTAACACTGAAGCTTTCTTT
NA TRBJ1-3 TRBV11-2 NA CASSLAGDTIYF TGTGCCAGCAGCCTAGCGGGTGACACCATATATTTT
NA TRBJ2-5 TRBV14 NA CASSQLGETQYF TGTGCCAGCAGCCAACTCGGGGAGACCCAGTACTTC
NA TRBJ1-4 TRBV2 NA CASSGQLEKLFF TGTGCCAGCAGTGGACAGTTAGAAAAACTGTTTTTT
NA TRBJ1-4 TRBV5-1 few CASSLTWESYEKLFF TGCGCCAGCAGCTTGACGTGGGAGTCCTATGAAAAACTGTTTTTT
NA TRBJ2-3 TRBV29-1 NA CSVRAGADTQYF TGCAGCGTTAGGGCAGGGGCAGATACGCAGTATTTT
TRBD2 TRBJ2-7 TRBV4-2 NA CASSQDRTSVEQYF TGTGCCAGCAGCCAGGACCGGACTAGCGTCGAGCAGTACTTC
NA TRBJ1-1 TRBV14 NA CASSQEPRNTEAFF TGTGCCAGCAGCCAAGAACCCAGGAACACTGAAGCTTTCTTT
TRBD2 TRBJ2-3 TRBV7-8 NA CASSFGLDPDTQYF TGTGCCAGCAGCTTCGGACTAGATCCAGATACGCAGTATTTT
TRBD2 TRBJ2-2 TRBV18 NA CASSTKTISGRAVGELFF TGTGCCAGCTCAACAAAGACTATTAGCGGGAGGGCCGTCGGGGAGCTGTTTTTT
TRBD1 TRBJ1-2 TRBV6-5 NA CASRITGDYGYTF TGTGCCAGCAGAATCACAGGGGACTATGGCTACACCTTC
NA TRBJ1-1 TRBV7-2 NA CASSTDGRGNTEAFF TGTGCCAGCAGCACTGACGGTCGGGGGAACACTGAAGCTTTCTTT
NA TRBJ2-1 TRBV5-1 NA CASSLTPSNEQFF TGCGCCAGCAGCTTGACTCCCAGCAATGAGCAGTTCTTC
NA TRBJ1-2 TRBV11-2 NA CASSFGGARNYGYTF TGTGCCAGCAGCTTTGGCGGGGCAAGGAATTATGGCTACACCTTC
TRBD1 TRBJ1-4 TRBV10-3 NA CAISELQGKGEKLFF TGTGCCATCAGTGAGTTACAGGGGAAAGGTGAAAAACTGTTTTTT
NA TRBJ2-7 TRBV25-1 NA CASSLSQYEQYF TGTGCCAGCAGTTTAAGCCAATACGAGCAGTACTTC
NA TRBJ1-1 TRBV21-1 NA CASSKRDSNTEAFF TGTGCCAGCAGCAAACGGGACAGTAACACTGAAGCTTTCTTT
TRBD1 TRBJ2-1 TRBV3-1/TRBV3-2 NA CANPGGDRADNEQFF TGTGCCAACCCCGGAGGGGACAGGGCGGACAATGAGCAGTTCTTC
NA TRBJ2-5 TRBV6-4 NA CASPRMGEQETQYF TGTGCCAGCCCCCGCATGGGGGAACAAGAGACCCAGTACTTC
NA TRBJ1-1 TRBV6-1 NA CASSDWADTEAFF TGTGCCAGCAGTGATTGGGCAGACACTGAAGCTTTCTTT
NA TRBJ2-7 TRBV19 many CASSSSGRSYEQYF TGTGCCAGTAGCTCCAGCGGGCGCTCCTACGAGCAGTACTTC
NA TRBJ2-3 TRBV4-2 NA CASSQDLASGEGTQYF TGTGCCAGCAGCCAAGATCTAGCCAGCGGAGAGGGTACGCAGTATTTT
NA TRBJ2-5 TRBV5-1 once CASSPGQLSETQYF TGCGCCAGCAGCCCAGGACAGCTCTCAGAGACCCAGTACTTC
NA TRBJ1-2 TRBV12-3/TRBV12-4 once CASSLVGRGGYTF TGTGCCAGCAGTTTAGTGGGGAGGGGCGGCTACACCTTC
NA TRBJ2-3 TRBV12-1 NA CASSFPTPAGAQYF TGTGCCAGCAGCTTTCCGACACCAGCAGGCGCGCAGTATTTT
TRBD2 TRBJ2-3 TRBV7-3 NA CASSPNPSGGRSTDTQYF TGTGCCAGCAGCCCCAACCCCTCAGGCGGGAGGAGCACAGATACGCAGTATTTT
NA TRBJ2-1 TRBV7-8 once CASSLRSIPYNEQFF TGTGCCAGCAGCTTACGCTCAATCCCCTACAATGAGCAGTTCTTC
NA TRBJ1-6 TRBV27 NA CASSLIGGGRFGSYNSPLHF TGTGCCAGCAGTTTAATAGGAGGGGGACGGTTCGGCTCCTATAATTCACCCCTCCACTTT
TRBD2 TRBJ2-5 TRBV5-1 few CASSFRTSGSGLLETQYF TGCGCCAGCAGCTTCCGGACTAGCGGGAGTGGGTTGTTGGAGACCCAGTACTTC
NA TRBJ1-1 TRBV6-5 NA CASTQSGTEAFF TGTGCCAGCACCCAGTCGGGCACTGAAGCTTTCTTT
NA TRBJ1-2 TRBV1 NA CTSSQDRGPEGGYTF TGCACCAGCAGCCAAGATCGGGGACCCGAGGGTGGCTACACCTTC
TRBD2 TRBJ2-1 TRBV29-1 NA CSVEEGGSYNEQFF TGCAGCGTTGAGGAGGGAGGGTCCTACAATGAGCAGTTCTTC
TRBD1 TRBJ1-2 TRBV19 once CASGPQGGGYTF TGTGCCAGTGGACCCCAGGGGGGTGGCTACACCTTC
TRBD1 TRBJ1-6 TRBV7-2 NA CASSLVATGGNSPLHF TGTGCCAGCAGCTTAGTCGCCACAGGGGGAAATTCACCCCTCCACTTT
NA TRBJ1-6 TRBV30 NA CAWSFGQEYSPLHF TGTGCCTGGAGTTTTGGGCAGGAGTATTCACCCCTCCACTTT
TRBD1 TRBJ1-5 TRBV7-2 NA CASSSQGAGQPQHF TGTGCCAGCAGCTCACAGGGGGCGGGTCAGCCCCAGCATTTT
NA TRBJ2-5 TRBV21-1 NA CASRPVVTQYF TGTGCCAGCAGGCCAGTGGTGACCCAGTACTTC
TRBD2 TRBJ2-7 TRBV6-5 NA CASSRLAYEQYF TGTGCCAGCAGCAGACTAGCTTACGAGCAGTACTTC
TRBD2 TRBJ2-7 TRBV19 NA CASSFPGLVFEQYF TGTGCCAGTAGTTTCCCGGGACTAGTGTTCGAGCAGTACTTC
NA TRBJ2-3 TRBV18 NA CASSPQDTQYF TGTGCCAGCTCACCCCAAGATACGCAGTATTTT
NA TRBJ1-2 TRBV4-1 NA CASSRAGGGSYNGYTF TGCGCCAGCAGCCGCGCGGGGGGCGGTAGTTATAATGGCTACACCTTC
TRBD2 TRBJ2-1 TRBV6-2/TRBV6-3 NA CASSERPGLAGGPEQFF TGTGCCAGCAGCGAAAGACCGGGACTAGCGGGAGGGCCGGAGCAGTTCTTC
NA TRBJ2-1 TRBV19 NA CASSPNRRSPSYNEQFF TGTGCCAGTAGCCCCAACCGCCGGTCGCCCTCCTACAATGAGCAGTTCTTC
NA TRBJ2-5 TRBV18 NA CASSPPGVGAKETQYF TGTGCCAGCTCACCACCGGGGGTGGGGGCGAAGGAGACCCAGTACTTC
TRBD2 TRBJ2-2 TRBV19 NA CASSMPLLAGAGTGELFF TGTGCCAGTAGTATGCCCCTCCTAGCGGGAGCCGGAACCGGGGAGCTGTTTTTT
NA TRBJ2-1 TRBV14 NA CASGGQPYNEQFF TGTGCCAGCGGAGGACAGCCCTACAATGAGCAGTTCTTC
TRBD2 TRBJ2-1 TRBV6-1 once CASSVAGGPSYNEQFF TGTGCCAGCAGTGTGGCGGGAGGGCCTAGCTACAATGAGCAGTTCTTC
NA TRBJ1-1 TRBV4-2 NA CASSPEEVREGTEAFF TGTGCCAGCAGTCCCGAGGAGGTGAGGGAGGGCACTGAAGCTTTCTTT
NA TRBJ1-5 TRBV7-9 few CASSLGLGEGNQPQHF TGTGCCAGCAGCTTAGGATTGGGTGAGGGCAATCAGCCCCAGCATTTT
NA TRBJ1-4 TRBV2 few CASSTGIATNEKLFF TGTGCCAGCAGTACGGGGATTGCAACTAATGAAAAACTGTTTTTT
TRBD2 TRBJ2-7 TRBV18 NA CASSPSGLAGGFYEQYF TGTGCCAGCTCACCATCGGGACTAGCGGGAGGGTTCTACGAGCAGTACTTC
TRBD1 TRBJ1-6 TRBV30 NA CAADRAQTNSYNSPLHF TGTGCCGCTGACAGGGCCCAAACAAACTCCTATAATTCACCCCTCCACTTT
NA TRBJ2-5 TRBV6-6 NA CASSYPQETQYF TGTGCCAGCAGTTACCCGCAAGAGACCCAGTACTTC
NA TRBJ2-5 TRBV3-1/TRBV3-2 once CASSARTTNREETQYF TGTGCCAGCAGCGCCCGGACCACTAATAGAGAAGAGACCCAGTACTTC
NA TRBJ1-1 TRBV7-9 NA CASSSSGEAEAFF TGTGCCAGCAGCTCCTCAGGGGAAGCTGAAGCTTTCTTT